This TCR beta chain derives from a study of blood T cells in healthy people across ages. Together with a sample-barcoded 5' primer, a J-beta primer mix was included in a second PCR lasting roughly 6 to 12 cycles. TCRdb re-derived calls from the 5' RACE reads in MiXCR, one entry per CDR3 protein. Of hundreds of thousands of distinct CDR3 sequences in the sample, approximately 49% are singletons; the top ten hold around 15%. The CDR3 totals 16 residues. V lost 7 bases to trimming and J lost 2 bases, with 21 bases between them. The germline CDR1 and CDR2 sequences are SGDLS and YYNGEE. This receptor was obtained from a man aged 30 to 45 in good health. The chain recombines TRBV9 with TRBJ2-5, with D possibly matching TRBD1 (6 bases). Specimen: blood. CDR3 sequence: CASLRGGPTVQETQYF. CDR3 bases: TGTGCCAGCCTACGTGGGGGCCCAACCGTTCAAGAGACCCAGTACTTC.